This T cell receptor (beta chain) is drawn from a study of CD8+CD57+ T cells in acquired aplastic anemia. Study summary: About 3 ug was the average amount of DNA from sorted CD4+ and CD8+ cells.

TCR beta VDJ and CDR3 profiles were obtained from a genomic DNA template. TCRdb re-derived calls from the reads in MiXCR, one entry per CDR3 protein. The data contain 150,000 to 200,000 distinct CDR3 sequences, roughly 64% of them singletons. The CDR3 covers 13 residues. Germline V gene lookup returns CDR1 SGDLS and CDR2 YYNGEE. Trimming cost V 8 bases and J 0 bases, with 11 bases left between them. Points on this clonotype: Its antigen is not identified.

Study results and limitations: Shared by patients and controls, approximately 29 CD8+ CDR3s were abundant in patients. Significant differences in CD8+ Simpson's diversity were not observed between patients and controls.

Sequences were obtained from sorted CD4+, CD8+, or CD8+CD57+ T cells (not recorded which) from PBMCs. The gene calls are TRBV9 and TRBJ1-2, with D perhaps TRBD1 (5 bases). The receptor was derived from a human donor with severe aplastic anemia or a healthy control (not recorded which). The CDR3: CASWGASNYGYTF. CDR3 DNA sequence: TGTGCCAGTTGGGGCGCCTCTAACTATGGCTACACCTTC.